This T cell receptor (beta chain) is from a study of blood T cells in healthy people across ages (dated by TCRdb to between 2014 and 2017). Broadly, across the study: In model experiments, template switching captured about one uniquely barcoded TCR beta cDNA molecule for every two T cells. The study analyzed two additional independent replicas of 1 million unique cDNA reads from the same blood draw for two donors, one aged 18 to 30 and one aged 80 or older. The donors were divided into four age groups: young (average around 17 years), middle-aged (roughly 40), aged (around 67) and long-lived (82). Age-related changes in TCR beta repertoire diversity were measured in the study by deep sequencing normalized with unique cDNA molecular identifiers. To avoid experimental bias, donors of different ages were spread randomly across the sequencing lanes. Overall results and qualifications from the work: A strong correlation was found between observed TCR beta diversity and the percentage of naive T cells measured by flow cytometry. The CMV infection status of donors was not known, potentially confounding age-related changes in expanded clonotypes. Observed TCR beta diversity per million T cells fell roughly linearly with age, and a significant reduction was already apparent by age around 44. Conclusive comparison of naive and antigen-experienced compartments was prevented by the profiling of bulk unsorted PBMCs. Estimates of total diversity based on one million sequenced T cells were considered lower bounds and underestimates. Compared with the aged group, the long-lived group had more naive CD4+ T cells, fewer expanded clones and increased TCR diversity, suggesting age selection.

The table lists this clonotype with a few counts. No cognate antigen has been identified for it. No per-base quality is available; no much larger clone lies one base away. The method was 5' RACE. The second PCR ran for roughly 6 to 11 cycles and used a J-beta primer mix along with a sample-barcoded 5' primer. A template-switch 5' adaptor carrying 12 random nucleotides introduced a unique molecular identifier onto each TCR beta cDNA molecule. At least 2.5 million CDR3-containing paired-end reads were obtained from each sample. First-strand cDNA was synthesized from all RNA with the Mint cDNA synthesis kit, primed by a TRBC-specific oligonucleotide. After uracil-DNA glycosylase treatment, a first 18-cycle PCR used universal primers M1SS and BC2_uni_R on all cDNA. Under the source paper's analysis protocol: For normalization, 1 million high-quality reads, each with a distinct molecular identifier, were randomly selected from each sample. Instead of being binned into consensus sequences, reads that shared molecular identifiers were thrown out. MiTCR, set to a Q25 quality threshold and the strictest error-elimination algorithm, was used for CDR3 identification, clonotype clustering and error correction. A nonparametric unseen species model using Euler transformation provided a lower-bound estimate of total TCR beta diversity. In TCRdb, the public reads were trimmed at Q25 with fastp and aligned with MiXCR, with productive beta chains retained. Rows with a matching CDR3 protein are joined into one entry that keeps the most common DNA and genes. TCRdb assigned the V and J calls; the authors' analysis was not used. The sample table contains 1.8 million or so distinct CDR3 sequences; only one count was recorded for 30% to 40% of them. The biggest ten clones account for roughly 23% of the sample.

Systemically healthy Caucasian individuals from Russia, 35 to 50 in total and aged about 6 to 95 years, were included as donors. Each donor gave ten milliliters of peripheral blood, collected into EDTA-treated Vacutainer tubes. Ficoll-Paque density-gradient centrifugation was used to isolate PBMCs, with at least 7 million per sample. Trizol reagent was used to extract total RNA from the PBMCs, yielding at least 5.5 micrograms per sample. For every donor, flow cytometry on a PBMC aliquot measured the percentage of naive CD45RAhigh/CD27high T cells. The CDR3 starts with the cysteine, ends with the phenylalanine, and has 12 residues. Only the CDR3 portion is preserved as DNA: 36 bases, with reading frame beginning at the first base.

Sequenced: blood. The sequence derives from a human donor in good health. The V and J segments used are TRBV21-1 and TRBJ1-6; the table's TRBD1 call for D was not verified on the DNA. TRBV21-1 is deemed a pseudogene. The encoded CDR3 is CASSRNRGPLHF. The DNA is TGTGCCAGCAGCAGAAACAGGGGACCCCTCCACTTT.